The following is a TCR beta chain sequence with its context. This sample was included in a study of T cell changes during pregnancy in multiple sclerosis. V lost 3 bases, J lost 1 base, and 12 bases lay in between. CDR3 size: 15 residues. CDR1 and CDR2 (germline): SGHAT, FQNNGV. Sequencing used immunoSEQ multiplex PCR; TCRdb keeps in-frame clones, though not all of them. The sample has over 50,000 clones; around 85% are singletons. The V gene is TRBV11-2, the J gene TRBJ1-1; D not certain. The sequences come from CD4+ T cells from peripheral blood mononuclear cells, collected in the third trimester of pregnancy. The sequence came from a female donor with multiple sclerosis, enrolled in a pregnancy study. The CDR3 here is CASSFVQSANTEAFF. CDR3 DNA sequence: TGTGCCAGCAGCTTCGTACAAAGCGCGAACACTGAAGCTTTCTTT. The variable domain in full, with the rest retrieved from reference TRBV11-2 and TRBJ1-1, is EAGVAQSPRYKIIEKRQSVAFWCNPISGHATLYWYQQILGQGPKLLIQFQNNGVVDDSQLPKDRFSAERLKGVDSTLKIQPAKLEDSAVYLCASSFVQSANTEAFFGQGTRLTVV.